This TCR beta chain comes out of a study of blood T cell repertoires in COVID-19. The wider study: The United States, Italy and Spain provided the acute and convalescent COVID-19 samples. In each case, the material was cDNA or gDNA derived from T cells, B-cell-depleted T cells, or PBMCs.

J was trimmed by 5 bases and V by 1 base; bases with no gene match: 5. CDR3 size: 15 residues. Per germline, CDR1 SEHNR and CDR2 FQNEAQ (reference sequence). This clone was picked up one time. The protocol was immunoSEQ multiplex PCR, while the TCRdb copy is restricted to in-frame clones and leaves out a portion. The sample yields some 270,000 clones, roughly 89% seen once. The chain recombines TRBV7-9 with TRBJ2-3, with TRBD1 matching over 8 bases. The specimen was peripheral blood. The sequence came from a man aged 50 to 59 with acute or convalescent COVID-19. The CDR3: CASSLGSGGIDTQYF. CDR3 DNA: TGTGCCAGCAGCTTAGGCTCAGGGGGCATAGATACGCAGTATTTT.